The 17 T cell receptor beta chains below come from one sample, sequenced in a study of blood T cell repertoires in COVID-19. Clones were sequenced by immunoSEQ multiplex PCR, and TCRdb holds only the in-frame ones, with some missing. The table includes about 120,000 clones, 70% to 80% detected once. Sequenced: peripheral blood. The receptors originated from a human donor in a cohort sampled during active COVID-19.

The chain combines TRBV3-1 (or the pseudogene TRBV3-2) with TRBJ2-7, with 8 nucleotides matching TRBD1. The germline gives CDR1 LGHDT, CDR2 YNNKEL (reference sequence). Trimming cost V 2 bases and J 5 bases; bases outside gene matches: 5. CDR3 length equals 14 residues. Here the CDR3 reads CASSQRQGTNEQYF. The CDR3 bases are TGTGCCAGCAGCCAACGACAGGGGACCAACGAGCAGTACTTC.

This chain uses TRBV3-1 (or the pseudogene TRBV3-2) with TRBJ1-1; TRBD1 matches 8 bases. The V and J ends lost 0 bases and 1 base, in that order; junction bases with no gene match: 1. Germline assignment: CDR1 LGHDT and CDR2 YNNKEL (reference sequence). The CDR3 has 15 residues. CDR3 in amino acids: CASSQDGTGNTEAFF. The CDR3 DNA reads as TGTGCCAGCAGCCAAGATGGGACAGGGAACACTGAAGCTTTCTTT.

The CDR3 reads CASSTQGVSLDTQYF. CDR3 in DNA: TGTGCCAGCAGTACGCAGGGGGTCTCATTAGATACGCAGTATTTT. The chain couples TRBV28 to TRBJ2-3, with 7 bases identical to TRBD1. After removal of 5 bases from V and 5 bases from J, the junction contained 10 bases not matched to a gene. CDR3 length: 15 residues. Germline V gene lookup returns CDR1 MDHEN and CDR2 SYDVKM.

The chain carries TRBV2 and TRBJ2-7, with unresolved D. In germline, CDR1 is SNHLY, CDR2 FYNNEI. This CDR3 has 11 residues. V dropped 11 bases and J dropped 4 bases, with 12 bases sitting between them. In DNA form, the CDR3 reads TGTGCCGTCCCTGGGCCATACGAGCAGTACTTC. This sequence encodes CAVPGPYEQYF.

This clone was picked up a small number of times. The chain employs TRBV5-6 and TRBJ2-7; D not resolved. The germline V gene has CDR1 SGHDT and CDR2 YYEEEE. Trimming pared 0 bases from V and 0 bases from J, leaving 7 bases between. The CDR3 is 14 residues long. The CDR3 sequence is CASSLEQSSYEQYF. DNA for the CDR3: TGTGCCAGCAGCTTGGAACAGAGCTCCTACGAGCAGTACTTC.

The CDR3 coding sequence is TGTGCCACCAGTGATTTCCACGGAGAGACCCAGTACTTC. It encodes CATSDFHGETQYF. The chain couples TRBV24-1 to TRBJ2-5; D is ambiguous. The CDR3 runs to 13 residues. Looked up from germline, CDR1 is KGHDR and CDR2 is SFDVKD. The V end lost 1 base, the J end lost 4 bases, and 6 bases lay between the germline ends.

The CDR3 nucleotides read TGTGCCAGCAGCCTGGACCAGGGACAGGCCTCCTACGAGCAGTACTTC. Its translation is CASSLDQGQASYEQYF. The J gene is TRBJ2-7, the V gene TRBV7-6; the match to TRBD1 covers 8 bases. Germline-derived CDR1 and CDR2 are SGHVS and FNYEAQ. The CDR3 totals 16 residues. V shed 5 bases, J shed 0 bases, and the junction held 9 bases outside the gene matches.

This clone occurred once. The chain uses TRBV7-3 and TRBJ2-7; D may be TRBD1 (5 bases). CDR1 SGHTA and CDR2 FQGTGA come from the germline V gene. This CDR3 contains 14 residues. V lost 0 bases and J 7 bases, leaving 13 bases between the germline ends. Written as DNA, the CDR3 is TGTGCCAGCAGCTTAACTCGCGAGACAGAAGAGCAGTACTTC. This codes for CASSLTRETEEQYF.

The gene calls are TRBV4-1 and TRBJ2-7, with D possibly being TRBD1 (6 bases). The CDR3 length is 14 residues. Germline V gene lookup returns CDR1 MGHRA and CDR2 YSYEKL. Trimming pared 3 bases from V and 2 bases from J, leaving 11 bases between. The CDR3: CASSQEQGPYEQYF. CDR3 nucleotide sequence: TGCGCCAGCAGCCAGGAACAGGGACCCTACGAGCAGTACTTC.

As DNA, the CDR3 is TGTGCCAGCAGCCCGACAGGGGGAACAGATACGCAGTATTTT. Residues: CASSPTGGTDTQYF. The rearrangement uses TRBV11-2 and TRBJ2-3; 9 nucleotides match TRBD1. The junction had 3 bases not matched to a gene; V was cut back by 5 bases and J by 3 bases. This CDR3 spans 14 amino acids. Germline values: CDR1 SGHAT, CDR2 FQNNGV.

The V gene is TRBV28, the J gene TRBJ2-6; D ambiguous. The germline CDR1 and CDR2 sequences are MDHEN and SYDVKM. Trimming removed 6 bases from V and 1 base from J, with 13 bases in between. The CDR3 has 16 amino acids. The CDR3 nucleotides read TGTGCCAGCAGCCCGCATTCGGGTTCTGGGGCCAACGTCCTGACTTTC. It specifies CASSPHSGSGANVLTF. The full variable domain, in which reference TRBV28 and TRBJ2-6 provide the parts outside the CDR3, is DVKVTQSSRYLVKRTGEKVFLECVQDMDHENMFWYRQDPGLGLRLIYFSYDVKMKEKGDIPEGYSVSREKKERFSLILESASTNQTSMYLCASSPHSGSGANVLTFGAGSRLTVL.

This clone was seen only a few times. This sequence joins TRBV5-6 and TRBJ2-1; D perhaps matches TRBD1 (7 bases). CDR1 is SGHDT and CDR2 is YYEEEE in the germline V gene. V was cut by 0 bases and J by 13 bases, with 14 bases left in between. The CDR3 is 13 residues long. CDR3 region: CASSLAGGGDQFF. DNA of the CDR3: TGTGCCAGCAGCTTGGCAGGAGGGGGCGATCAGTTCTTC.

The rearrangement links TRBV5-5 to TRBJ1-2; 7 bases line up with TRBD1. The CDR3 is 13 residues long. Germline CDR1 SGHKS, CDR2 YYEKEE (reference sequence). After removal of 0 bases from V and 7 bases from J, the junction contained 3 bases not matched to a gene. The CDR3: CASSLGPGGGYTF. For the CDR3, the DNA is TGTGCCAGCAGCTTGGGCCCAGGGGGTGGCTACACCTTC.

This clone was counted between two and nine times. The V and J genes are TRBV10-2 and TRBJ1-1; 12 positions agree with TRBD1. The germline gives CDR1 WSHSY, CDR2 SAAADI. With 3 bases clipped from V and 4 bases from J, the junction kept 3 bases outside the gene matches. The CDR3 length is 15 residues. The CDR3 reads CASSDLGQGATEAFF. In DNA, the CDR3 is TGCGCCAGCAGTGACCTGGGACAGGGGGCCACTGAAGCTTTCTTT.

The rearrangement links TRBV7-8 to TRBJ2-5; D perhaps matches TRBD2 (5 bases). This CDR3 has 17 amino acids. V was clipped by 5 bases and J by 3 bases, with 22 bases between them. The germline V gene encodes CDR1 SGHVS and CDR2 FQNEAQ. The DNA for the CDR3 is TGTGCCAGCAGCCCCTCCCTCCTCCGGGGAAACGAAGAGACCCAGTACTTC. This sequence encodes CASSPSLLRGNEETQYF.

In its sample, this clone was seen a few times. This chain joins TRBV3-1 (or the pseudogene TRBV3-2) and TRBJ2-7; D perhaps matches TRBD1 (5 bases). V gave up 2 bases and J gave up 3 bases, with 14 bases separating them. Germline CDR1 reads LGHDT; CDR2 reads YNNKEL (reference sequence). The CDR3 sequence is 15 residues long. CDR3 in amino acids: CASSQSGASRYEQYF. The CDR3 nucleotides are TGTGCCAGCAGCCAAAGTGGGGCCAGCCGCTACGAGCAGTACTTC.

The chain carries TRBV7-9 and TRBJ1-2; a possible D gene is TRBD1 (5 bases). Trimming took off 5 bases at V and 4 bases at J, with 14 bases between the two ends. This CDR3 region has 14 residues. Germline assignment: CDR1 SEHNR and CDR2 FQNEAQ (reference sequence). The CDR3: CASSPHGGAYGYTF. CDR3 in DNA: TGTGCCAGCAGCCCCCACGGAGGGGCCTATGGCTACACCTTC.